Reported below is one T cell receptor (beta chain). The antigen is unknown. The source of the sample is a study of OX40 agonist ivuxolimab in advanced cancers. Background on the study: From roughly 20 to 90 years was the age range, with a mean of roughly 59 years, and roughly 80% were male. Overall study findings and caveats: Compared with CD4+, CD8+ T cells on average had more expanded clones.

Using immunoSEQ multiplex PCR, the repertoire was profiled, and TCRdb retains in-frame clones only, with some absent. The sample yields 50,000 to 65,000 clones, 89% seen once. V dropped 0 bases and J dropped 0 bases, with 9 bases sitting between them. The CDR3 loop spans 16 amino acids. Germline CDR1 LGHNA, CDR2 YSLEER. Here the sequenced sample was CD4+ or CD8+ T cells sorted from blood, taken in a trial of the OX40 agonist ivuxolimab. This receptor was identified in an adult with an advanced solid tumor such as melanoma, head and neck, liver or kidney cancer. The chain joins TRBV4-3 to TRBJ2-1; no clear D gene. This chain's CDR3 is CASSQDRKSSYNEQFF. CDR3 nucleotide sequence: TGCGCCAGCAGCCAAGACCGGAAGAGCTCCTACAATGAGCAGTTCTTC.